This TCR beta chain emerged from a study of radiotherapy plus CTLA-4 blockade in lung cancer. Whole-study context: Overall, about 19% of patients showed an objective response, while 31% attained disease control.

Patients in the study, people with chemo-refractory metastatic non-small-cell lung cancer, received focal radiation plus ipilimumab CTLA-4 blockade. The ends lost 4 bases at V and 4 bases at J; junction bases unmatched: 7. Looked up from germline, CDR1 is LGHNA and CDR2 is YNFKEQ. This CDR3 region has 14 residues. Study-level findings and limits: Reported findings show early blood T cell clone dynamics, with interferon-beta, best predicted response. Tumor-origin TCR clones grew in blood after radiotherapy plus ipilimumab.

The repertoire was sequenced with immunoSEQ multiplex PCR; TCRdb's copy has only in-frame clones and lacks some. The data hold about 98,000 clones, with 82% observed a single time. Remarks on this clone: The antigen remains undetermined.

This clonotype was obtained from a human donor with non-small cell lung cancer who had a partial response to radiotherapy plus ipilimumab. This sample comprised peripheral blood, obtained from a patient treated with radiotherapy plus ipilimumab. This sequence joins TRBV4-2 and TRBJ2-7, with 7 bases lining up with TRBD2. The CDR3 DNA follows: TGTGCCAGCAGCCCTAGCGGAGCCATATACGAGCAGTACTTC. Translating gives CASSPSGAIYEQYF.